Listed here are 7 T cell receptor beta chains from one sample, sequenced in a study of blood T cell repertoires in COVID-19. Generated by immunoSEQ multiplex PCR, the TCRdb table keeps only in-frame clones and is missing some. The repertoire holds almost 400,000 clones, with over 75% as singletons. Sequenced sample: peripheral blood. These receptors were obtained from a woman aged 55-69 years with COVID-19, enrolled during active disease.

The chain recombines TRBV4-2 with TRBJ1-5; 9 positions match TRBD1. The CDR3 consists of 15 residues. The junction had 3 bases not matched to a gene; V was cut back by 0 bases and J by 6 bases. Germline CDR1 is LGHNA and CDR2 is YNFKEQ. The CDR3 coding sequence is TGTGCCAGCAGCCAAGATGGGACAGGGCGTCAGCCCCAGCATTTT. This encodes CASSQDGTGRQPQHF.

The count of this clone is one. The chain combines TRBV19 with TRBJ1-2; D call uncertain. Per the germline V gene, CDR1 is LNHDA and CDR2 is SQIVND (reference sequence). V dropped 7 bases and J dropped 0 bases, with 15 bases sitting between them. This CDR3 has 15 amino acids. The CDR3, as DNA: TGTGCCAGTACCCTCGGGAGGGCCTCTAACTATGGCTACACCTTC. This sequence encodes CASTLGRASNYGYTF. The full variable domain, its missing parts supplied by reference TRBV19 and TRBJ1-2, is DGGITQSPKYLFRKEGQNVTLSCEQNLNHDAMYWYRQDPGQGLRLIYYSQIVNDFQKGDIAEGYSVSREKKESFPLTVTSAQKNPTAFYLCASTLGRASNYGYTFGSGTRLTVV.

The rearrangement joins TRBV10-3 to TRBJ2-7, with 12 bases aligning to TRBD1. Per the germline V gene, CDR1 is ENHRY and CDR2 is SYGVKD. The CDR3 consists of 15 residues. The V segment lost 7 bases and the J segment 6 bases; nucleotides outside the gene matches: 10. The CDR3 reads CAIKGPGTGGLEQYF. The CDR3 nucleotides read TGTGCCATCAAGGGGCCGGGGACAGGGGGCCTCGAGCAGTACTTC.

This clone was counted a few times. The chain joins TRBV29-1 to TRBJ2-5; D is possibly TRBD2 (6 bases). V lost 3 bases and J 0 bases, leaving 14 bases between the germline ends. The length of the CDR3 is 15 residues. In germline, CDR1 is SQVTM, CDR2 ANQGSEA. CDR3: CSVEVAGSHQETQYF. DNA of the CDR3: TGCAGCGTTGAGGTGGCGGGGAGCCACCAAGAGACCCAGTACTTC.

The chain couples TRBV13 to TRBJ2-1; D possibly corresponds to TRBD1 (6 bases). V was trimmed by 7 bases and J by 0 bases, leaving 22 bases between them. This CDR3 region has 18 residues. Looked up from germline, CDR1 is PRHDT and CDR2 is FYEKMQ (reference sequence). The CDR3, as DNA: TGTGCCAGCACTATAAGCGGTCCGGGACACCACTCCTACAATGAGCAGTTCTTC. Its translation is CASTISGPGHHSYNEQFF.

The chain carries TRBV7-9 and TRBJ1-2; 7 bases fit TRBD1. Germline V gene data show CDR1 as SEHNR and CDR2 as FQNEAQ (reference sequence). CDR3 length: 15 residues. The V gene end was trimmed by 4 bases and the J gene end by 6 bases; junction bases not matched to a gene: 11. The CDR3: CASSSPHSGGDGYTF. The CDR3 bases are TGTGCCAGCAGCTCCCCCCATTCAGGGGGTGATGGCTACACCTTC.

This rearrangement joins TRBV5-1 to TRBJ1-2; 9 bases are a match to TRBD1. Germline CDR1 SGHRS, CDR2 YFSETQ. The CDR3 runs to 14 residues. With V trimmed by 0 bases and J by 7 bases, 4 bases remained unmatched. The CDR3 is CASSLGGQGGGYTF. In DNA, the CDR3 is TGCGCCAGCAGCTTGGGGGGACAGGGAGGTGGCTACACCTTC.